The 3 T cell receptor beta chains given below trace back to one sample, sequenced in a study of T-cell reconstitution after alpha-beta-depleted transplantation in children. TCRbeta library construction was performed incorporating unique molecular identifiers. MiXCR was run by TCRdb on the PCR reads, yielding one entry per CDR3 protein. The table shows roughly 300,000 distinct CDR3 sequences, with more than 9% occurring only once. Specimen: peripheral blood, collected 180 days after TCRalphabeta/CD19-depleted stem cell transplant. Receptors were obtained from a male patient between 2 and 10 years old who had a stem cell transplant for chronic granulomatous disease, so the T cells may come from the graft donor.

This clonotype showed up many times. The V and J genes are TRBV12-3 or TRBV12-4 and TRBJ2-4; D is perhaps TRBD1 (6 bases). V lost 7 bases and J 8 bases, leaving 18 bases between the germline ends. This CDR3 comprises 14 residues. The CDR3 loop reads CASTWGMGADIQYF. The DNA for the CDR3 is TGTGCCAGCACCTGGGGGATGGGGGCGGACATTCAGTACTTC.

This chain connects TRBV25-1 to TRBJ1-2, with TRBD1 identical over 9 bases. CDR1 and CDR2 from the germline V gene are MGHDK and SYGVNS. The junction had 8 bases not matched to a gene; V was cut back by 2 bases and J by 7 bases. This CDR3 has 15 residues. Written as DNA, the CDR3 is TGTGCCAGCAGTGAAGGAAACAGGGGGCTGGTTGGCTACACCTTC. Amino acids: CASSEGNRGLVGYTF.

At least ten counts were recorded for this clonotype. This chain joins TRBV29-1 and TRBJ2-1, with 7 bases matching TRBD1. Trimming took 3 bases from V and 6 from J; bases not matched to a gene: 5. From germline, CDR1 is SQVTM and CDR2 ANQGSEA. The length of the CDR3 is 13 residues. The CDR3: CSVDGGTVNEQFF. In nucleotides, the CDR3 is TGCAGCGTTGATGGTGGGACAGTCAATGAGCAGTTCTTC.